The 24 T cell receptor beta chains presented below share a single source sample, sequenced in a study of cytomegalovirus exposure and HLA in healthy donors. PCR involved 60 Vbeta and 13 Jbeta primers. The repertoire was sequenced with immunoSEQ multiplex PCR; TCRdb's copy has only in-frame clones and lacks some. The data contain almost 200,000 clones, around 80% of them singletons. Sequenced material: PBMCs. The receptors come from a woman under 40 in good health and CMV-seropositive.

The chain couples TRBV15 to TRBJ1-4, with D possibly being TRBD1 (6 bases). The V end lost 6 bases, the J end lost 7 bases, and 9 bases lay between the germline ends. The CDR3 extends over 12 amino acids. Germline CDR1 LNHNV, CDR2 YYDKDF (reference sequence). CDR3 DNA: TGTGCCACCAGACAGGGAAGTGAAAAACTGTTTTTT. Residues: CATRQGSEKLFF.

The chain joins TRBV30 to TRBJ2-2, with TRBD1 matching 7 bases. CDR1 and CDR2 (germline): GTSNPN, SVGIG (reference sequence). With 1 base clipped from V and 5 bases from J, the junction kept 10 bases outside the gene matches. The CDR3 consists of 16 residues. CDR3 loop: CAWSATRGLSTGELFF. Written as DNA, the CDR3 is TGTGCCTGGAGTGCAACAAGGGGGCTATCGACCGGGGAGCTGTTTTTT.

CDR3 region: CASSLKPGLATDTQYF. In DNA, the CDR3 is TGTGCCAGCAGCTTGAAACCGGGACTAGCCACAGATACGCAGTATTTT. The chain is built from TRBV11-3 and TRBJ2-3, with 9 nucleotides matching TRBD2. The CDR3 has 16 residues. CDR1 and CDR2 (germline): SGHNT, YENEEA. With 3 bases clipped from V and 2 bases from J, the junction kept 6 bases outside the gene matches.

CDR3 amino acids: CASSQGYSNYGYTF. For the CDR3, the DNA is TGCGCCAGCAGCCAAGGGTACAGTAACTATGGCTACACCTTC. The chain uses TRBV4-1 and TRBJ1-2, with D unresolved. This CDR3 is built from 14 residues. The V end lost 1 base, the J end lost 1 base, and 7 bases lay between the germline ends. Germline CDR1 and CDR2: MGHRA and YSYEKL.

The gene calls are TRBV18 and TRBJ1-1, with no clear D. Germline V gene lookup returns CDR1 KGHSH and CDR2 LQKENI. V was clipped by 1 base and J by 0 bases, with 15 bases between them. This CDR3 is 17 amino acids long. The CDR3 nucleotides read TGTGCCAGCTCACCACGGACTATCCACACGCTGAACACTGAAGCTTTCTTT. Encoded protein: CASSPRTIHTLNTEAFF.

This chain links TRBV2 with TRBJ1-2; D call uncertain. The CDR3 has 15 residues. Germline CDR1 is SNHLY and CDR2 is FYNNEI. V was clipped by 0 bases and J by 3 bases, with 11 bases between them. This chain's CDR3 is CASSEASGVHYGYTF. CDR3 bases: TGTGCCAGCAGTGAAGCTTCCGGAGTCCACTATGGCTACACCTTC.

V gene TRBV6-5 combines with J gene TRBJ1-1; tentatively, D is TRBD1 (6 bases). The length of the CDR3 is 13 residues. V lost 4 bases and J lost 4, with 10 bases in between. Germline assignment: CDR1 MNHEY and CDR2 SVGAGI. The CDR3 DNA reads TGTGCCAGCAGTTTACCCAGGGGCACTGAAGCTTTCTTT. Protein: CASSLPRGTEAFF.

V is TRBV2 and J is TRBJ1-6, with 9 bases aligning to TRBD1. Trimming cost V 5 bases and J 8 bases; bases outside gene matches: 7. The V gene's germline CDR1 is SNHLY and CDR2 FYNNEI. The CDR3 sequence is 15 residues long. CDR3 region: CASSPRTGADSPLHF. The CDR3, as DNA: TGTGCCAGCAGTCCTCGGACAGGGGCGGATTCACCCCTCCACTTT. The complete variable domain, with remaining parts taken from reference TRBV2 and TRBJ1-6, reads EPEVTQTPSHQVTQMGQEVILRCVPISNHLYFYWYRQILGQKVEFLVSFYNNEISEKSEIFDDQFSVERPDGSNFTLKIRSTKLEDSAMYFCASSPRTGADSPLHFGNGTRLTVT.

This clone has more than one count but fewer than ten. V is TRBV19 and J is TRBJ1-3; 12 positions match TRBD1. Unmatched junction bases numbered 19, after V lost 9 bases and J lost 4 bases. The CDR3 loop spans 19 amino acids. From germline, CDR1 is LNHDA and CDR2 SQIVND (reference sequence). The CDR3 reads CASSFRVPGQGAWGNTIYF. The CDR3 coding sequence is TGTGCCAGCTCCTTTCGAGTCCCGGGACAGGGGGCTTGGGGAAACACCATATATTTT.

The rearrangement links TRBV5-5 to TRBJ1-5, with D maybe TRBD1 (6 bases). Trimming cost V 3 bases and J 3 bases, with 10 bases left between them. CDR3 size: 14 residues. From germline, CDR1 is SGHKS and CDR2 YYEKEE (reference sequence). The CDR3 protein is CASSYTGNNQPQHF. The CDR3 nucleotides are TGTGCCAGCAGCTACACAGGGAACAATCAGCCCCAGCATTTT.

The CDR3 coding sequence is TGCGCCAGCAGCCAAGAGGCGGGCCCAGATACGCAGTATTTT. Amino acid sequence: CASSQEAGPDTQYF. J is TRBJ2-3 and V is TRBV4-1, with D possibly matching TRBD2 (5 bases). Deletions cut 0 bases from V and 4 bases from J, with 8 bases between. The CDR3 covers 14 residues. CDR1 and CDR2 (germline): MGHRA, YSYEKL.

There are a few counts of this clone. This chain uses TRBV7-9 with TRBJ1-1; D is perhaps TRBD1 (5 bases). V was trimmed by 5 bases and J by 10 bases, leaving 11 bases between them. The CDR3 is made up of 11 amino acids. Germline loops: CDR1 SEHNR, CDR2 FQNEAQ (reference sequence). CDR3 sequence: CASSPGGAAFF. The CDR3 DNA reads as TGTGCCAGCAGCCCCGGAGGGGCAGCTTTCTTT.

The sample holds a few counts of this clone. The V gene is TRBV6-5, the J gene TRBJ1-4; 10 nucleotides line up with TRBD1. Germline-derived CDR1 and CDR2 are MNHEY and SVGAGI. V lost 5 bases and J lost 8; bases outside the gene matches: 8. The CDR3 covers 15 residues. CDR3 loop: CASSRGDRGREKLFF. As DNA, the CDR3 is TGTGCCAGCAGTCGAGGTGACAGGGGGCGGGAAAAACTGTTTTTT.

V and J are TRBV12-5 and TRBJ2-5; 8 nucleotides line up with TRBD2. J gave up 5 bases and V 3 bases, and 11 bases lay outside the gene matches. Germline V gene lookup returns CDR1 LGHNT and CDR2 FRNRAP. There are 16 residues in the CDR3. DNA for the CDR3: TGTGCTAGTGGTTTTGAAGGGACTAGACGGGCGGAGACCCAGTACTTC. It is translated as CASGFEGTRRAETQYF.

The chain's CDR3 is CSDRTSGGYNEQFF. The DNA for the CDR3 is TGCAGCGACCGGACTAGCGGGGGGTACAATGAGCAGTTCTTC. The rearrangement joins TRBV29-1 to TRBJ2-1, with TRBD2 matching over 14 bases. J was trimmed by 4 bases and V by 7 bases; bases with no gene match: 3. Looked up from germline, CDR1 is SQVTM and CDR2 is ANQGSEA. This CDR3 contains 14 residues.

The rearrangement links TRBV6-5 to TRBJ1-2; D might be TRBD1 (6 bases). Germline V gene sequence: CDR1 MNHEY, CDR2 SVGAGI. With 7 bases removed from V and 6 bases from J, the gap between germline ends came to 21 bases. This CDR3 is 15 amino acids long. For the CDR3, the DNA is TGTGCCAGCACCATGGCGGGCGACAGGCTCCATGGCTACACCTTC. This encodes CASTMAGDRLHGYTF.

In its sample, this clone was seen once. The gene calls are TRBV7-9 and TRBJ1-4; a possible D gene is TRBD1 (5 bases). CDR1 and CDR2 (germline): SEHNR, FQNEAQ (reference sequence). Deletions cut 5 bases from V and 8 bases from J, with 18 bases between. The CDR3 is 15 amino acids. The CDR3 spells CASSPLDSEVEKLFF. Written as DNA, the CDR3 is TGTGCCAGCAGCCCGCTTGACAGTGAAGTAGAAAAACTGTTTTTT.

This clone was detected only once. This rearrangement joins TRBV4-1 to TRBJ2-5; 9 bases align to TRBD2. The CDR3 length is 17 residues. Germline CDR1 reads MGHRA; CDR2 reads YSYEKL. Losses at the gene ends were 4 bases for V and 4 bases for J; bases not matched to a gene: 13. In DNA form, the CDR3 reads TGCGCCAGCAGCCCAAAAGGTAGCGGGAGCCCCTTAGAGACCCAGTACTTC. It encodes CASSPKGSGSPLETQYF.

The chain joins TRBV18 to TRBJ2-2; TRBD1 matches 9 bases. This CDR3 is 17 amino acids long. Trimming at V came to 2 bases and at J to 3 bases, leaving 7 bases not matched to a gene. Germline CDR1 reads KGHSH; CDR2 reads LQKENI. CDR3 in DNA: TGTGCCAGCTCACCATTCGACAGGACAGGGGACACCGGGGAGCTGTTTTTT. Translated, it gives CASSPFDRTGDTGELFF.

The chain employs TRBV7-2 and TRBJ2-7, with 7 bases fitting TRBD1. The V and J ends lost 1 base and 2 bases, in that order; junction bases with no gene match: 8. CDR1 SGHTA and CDR2 FQGNSA come from the germline V gene. The CDR3 runs to 16 residues. The DNA of the CDR3 is TGTGCCAGCAGCTTAGAGGGGGCATCTGGTGCCTACGAGCAGTACTTC. Translating it yields CASSLEGASGAYEQYF.

The rearrangement joins TRBV5-6 to TRBJ1-1; TRBD1 matches at 7 bases. The CDR3 runs 16 residues. Germline CDR1 and CDR2: SGHDT and YYEEEE. The ends lost 6 bases at V and 1 base at J; junction bases unmatched: 12. Here the CDR3 DNA reads TGTGCCAGCACCGAAACAGGGGACTCCACGAACACTGAAGCTTTCTTT. Its translation is CASTETGDSTNTEAFF.

V and J are TRBV11-3 and TRBJ2-1; possibly TRBD2 for D (5 bases). Trimming stripped 0 bases from V and 2 bases from J, with 8 bases between. From germline, CDR1 is SGHNT and CDR2 YENEEA. CDR3 length: 15 residues. CDR3 nucleotides: TGTGCCAGCAGCTTAGACAGCGGAGCCTACAATGAGCAGTTCTTC. It codes for CASSLDSGAYNEQFF. Supplemented by reference TRBV11-3 and TRBJ2-1, the full variable domain reads EAGVVQSPRYKIIEKKQPVAFWCNPISGHNTLYWYLQNLGQGPELLIRYENEEAVDDSQLPKDRFSAERLKGVDSTLKIQPAELGDSAVYLCASSLDSGAYNEQFFGPGTRLTVL.

V is TRBV11-2 and J is TRBJ2-1; possibly TRBD2 for D (5 bases). CDR3 length: 17 amino acids. V shed 0 bases and J shed 9 bases, with 21 bases lying between them. CDR1 is SGHAT and CDR2 is FQNNGV in the germline V gene. The CDR3 DNA reads as TGTGCCAGCAGCTTAGATGGAGGTGGTCTATCCCTCAGTGAGCAGTTCTTC. Its translation: CASSLDGGGLSLSEQFF.

The chain couples TRBV27 to TRBJ2-2; D is undetermined. Germline V gene sequence: CDR1 MNHEY, CDR2 SMNVEV (reference sequence). The CDR3 totals 13 residues. Trimming took 4 bases from V and 3 from J, leaving 6 bases between them. The CDR3 DNA is TGTGCCAGCAGTTCACATTACACCGGGGAGCTGTTTTTT. It yields the protein CASSSHYTGELFF.